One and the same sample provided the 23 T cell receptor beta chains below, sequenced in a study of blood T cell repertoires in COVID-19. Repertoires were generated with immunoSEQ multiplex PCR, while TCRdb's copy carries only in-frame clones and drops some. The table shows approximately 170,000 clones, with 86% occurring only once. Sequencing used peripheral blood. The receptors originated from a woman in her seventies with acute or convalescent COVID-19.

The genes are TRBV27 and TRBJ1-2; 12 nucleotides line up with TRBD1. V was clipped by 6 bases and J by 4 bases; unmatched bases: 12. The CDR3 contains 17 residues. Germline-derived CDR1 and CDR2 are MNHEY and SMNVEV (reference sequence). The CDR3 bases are TGTGCCAGCAGCCCCTTTGAGGGGACAGGGGGCTTCTATGGCTACACCTTC. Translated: CASSPFEGTGGFYGYTF.

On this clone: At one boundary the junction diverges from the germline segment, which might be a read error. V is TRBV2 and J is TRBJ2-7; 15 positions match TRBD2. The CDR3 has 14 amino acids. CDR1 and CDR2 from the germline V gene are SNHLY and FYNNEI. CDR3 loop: CASREGTSGGEQYF. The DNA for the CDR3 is TGTGCCAGCAGAGAAGGGACTAGCGGGGGGGAGCAGTACTTC.

Here the CDR3 reads CASSLGTSGSSGRSAGQFF. In DNA form, the CDR3 reads TGCGCCAGCAGCCTTGGGACTAGCGGGAGCTCGGGTCGAAGTGCAGGGCAGTTCTTC. The chain is built from TRBV4-3 and TRBJ2-1, with 14 positions matching TRBD2. Germline CDR1 reads LGHNA; CDR2 reads YSLEER. J was trimmed by 12 bases and V by 4 bases; bases with no gene match: 20. The CDR3 is 19 amino acids.

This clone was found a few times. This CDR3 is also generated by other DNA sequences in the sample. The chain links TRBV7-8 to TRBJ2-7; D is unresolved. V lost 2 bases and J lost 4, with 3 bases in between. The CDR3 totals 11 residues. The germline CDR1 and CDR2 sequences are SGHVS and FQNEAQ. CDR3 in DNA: TGTGCCAGCAGCTTAATATACGAGCAGTACTTC. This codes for CASSLIYEQYF. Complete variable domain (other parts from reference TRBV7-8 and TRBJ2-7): GAGVSQSPRYKVAKRGQDVALRCDPISGHVSLFWYQQALGQGPEFLTYFQNEAQLDKSGLPSDRFFAERPEGSVSTLKIQRTQQEDSAVYLCASSLIYEQYFGPGTRLTVT.

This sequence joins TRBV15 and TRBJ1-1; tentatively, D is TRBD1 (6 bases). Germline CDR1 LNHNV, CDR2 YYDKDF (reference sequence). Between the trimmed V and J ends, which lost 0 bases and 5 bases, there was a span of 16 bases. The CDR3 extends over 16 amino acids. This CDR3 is CATSRDLPGRGTEAFF. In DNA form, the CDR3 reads TGTGCCACCAGCAGAGATTTACCAGGGAGGGGGACTGAAGCTTTCTTT. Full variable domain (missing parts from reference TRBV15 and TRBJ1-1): DAMVIQNPRYQVTQFGKPVTLSCSQTLNHNVMYWYQQKSSQAPKLLFHYYDKDFNNEADTPDNFQSRRPNTSFCFLDIRSPGLGDTAMYLCATSRDLPGRGTEAFFGQGTRLTVV.

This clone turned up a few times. Here the CDR3 reads CASKGRQGNEKLFF. The CDR3 nucleotides are TGTGCCAGCAAAGGCAGGCAGGGCAATGAAAAACTGTTTTTT. The chain couples TRBV6-5 to TRBJ1-4; tentatively, D is TRBD1 (5 bases). Trimming stripped 7 bases from V and 5 bases from J, with 14 bases between. The CDR3 consists of 14 residues. CDR1 is MNHEY, CDR2 SVGAGI, per germline.

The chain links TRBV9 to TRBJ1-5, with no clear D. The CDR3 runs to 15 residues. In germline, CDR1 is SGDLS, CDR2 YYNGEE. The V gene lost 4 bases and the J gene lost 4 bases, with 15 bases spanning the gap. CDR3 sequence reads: CASSPAAGDNQPQHF. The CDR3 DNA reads TGTGCCAGCAGCCCTGCTGCGGGCGATAATCAGCCCCAGCATTTT.

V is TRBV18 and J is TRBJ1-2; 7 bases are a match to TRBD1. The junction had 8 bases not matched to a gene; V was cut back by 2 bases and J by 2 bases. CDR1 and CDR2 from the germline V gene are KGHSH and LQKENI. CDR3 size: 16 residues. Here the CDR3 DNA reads TGTGCCAGCTCACCATTACAGGGGAATGAGAACTATGGCTACACCTTC. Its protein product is CASSPLQGNENYGYTF.

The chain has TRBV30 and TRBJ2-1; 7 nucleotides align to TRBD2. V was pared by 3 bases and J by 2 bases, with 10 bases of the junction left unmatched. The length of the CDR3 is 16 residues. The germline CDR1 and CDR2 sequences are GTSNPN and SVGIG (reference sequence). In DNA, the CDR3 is TGTGCCTGGAGGCGGGGGAGGGAGGGCCCCTACAATGAGCAGTTCTTC. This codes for CAWRRGREGPYNEQFF.

The CDR3 reads CASSLDRAAFF. DNA for the CDR3: TGTGCCAGCAGTCTGGACAGGGCAGCTTTCTTT. The chain employs TRBV28 and TRBJ1-1, with TRBD1 identical over 8 bases. The CDR3 has 11 amino acids. Germline loops: CDR1 MDHEN, CDR2 SYDVKM. Germline trimming cut 5 bases from V and 10 bases from J; bases unmatched to any gene: 3.

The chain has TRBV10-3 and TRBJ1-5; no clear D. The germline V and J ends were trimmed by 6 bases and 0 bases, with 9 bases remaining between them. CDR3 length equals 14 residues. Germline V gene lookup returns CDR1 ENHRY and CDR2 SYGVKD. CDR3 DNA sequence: TGTGCCATCAGCCGGGAGAATAGCAATCAGCCCCAGCATTTT. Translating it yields CAISRENSNQPQHF.

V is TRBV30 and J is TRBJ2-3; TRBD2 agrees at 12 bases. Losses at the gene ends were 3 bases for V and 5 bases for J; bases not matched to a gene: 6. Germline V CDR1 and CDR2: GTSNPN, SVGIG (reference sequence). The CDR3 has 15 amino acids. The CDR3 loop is CAWRPLAGGQDTQYF. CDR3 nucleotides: TGTGCCTGGAGGCCACTAGCGGGGGGACAAGATACGCAGTATTTT.

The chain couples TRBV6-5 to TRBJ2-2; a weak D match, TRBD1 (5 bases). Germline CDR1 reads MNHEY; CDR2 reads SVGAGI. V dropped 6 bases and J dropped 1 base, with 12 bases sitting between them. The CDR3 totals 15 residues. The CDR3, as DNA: TGTGCCAGCAGAAGACAGTCCCAGAACACCGGGGAGCTGTTTTTT. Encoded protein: CASRRQSQNTGELFF.

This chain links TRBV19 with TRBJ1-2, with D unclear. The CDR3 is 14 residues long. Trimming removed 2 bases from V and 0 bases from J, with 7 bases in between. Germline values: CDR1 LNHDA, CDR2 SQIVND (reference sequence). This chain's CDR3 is CASSITAANYGYTF. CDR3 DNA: TGTGCCAGTAGTATAACAGCAGCTAACTATGGCTACACCTTC. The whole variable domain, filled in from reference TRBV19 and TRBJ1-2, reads DGGITQSPKYLFRKEGQNVTLSCEQNLNHDAMYWYRQDPGQGLRLIYYSQIVNDFQKGDIAEGYSVSREKKESFPLTVTSAQKNPTAFYLCASSITAANYGYTFGSGTRLTVV.

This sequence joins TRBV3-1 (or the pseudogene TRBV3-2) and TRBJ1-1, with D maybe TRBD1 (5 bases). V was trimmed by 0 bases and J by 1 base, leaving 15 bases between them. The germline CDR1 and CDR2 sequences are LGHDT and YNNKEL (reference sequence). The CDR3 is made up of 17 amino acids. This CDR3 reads CASSQDGGLGRNTEAFF. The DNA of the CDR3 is TGTGCCAGCAGCCAAGACGGGGGTCTAGGGAGGAACACTGAAGCTTTCTTT.

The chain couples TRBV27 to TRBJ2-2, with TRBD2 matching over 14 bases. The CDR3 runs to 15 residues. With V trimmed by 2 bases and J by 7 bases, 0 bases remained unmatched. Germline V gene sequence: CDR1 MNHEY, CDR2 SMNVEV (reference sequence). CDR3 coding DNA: TGTGCCAGCAGTTTAGGGACTAGCGGGGGCGGGGAGCTGTTTTTT. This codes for CASSLGTSGGGELFF.

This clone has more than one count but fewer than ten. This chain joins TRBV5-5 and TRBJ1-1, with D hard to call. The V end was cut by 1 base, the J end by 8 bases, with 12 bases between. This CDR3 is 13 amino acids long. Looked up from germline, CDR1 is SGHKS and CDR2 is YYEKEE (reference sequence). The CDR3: CASSLRGAWEAFF. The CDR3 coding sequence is TGTGCCAGCAGCTTGCGGGGAGCCTGGGAAGCTTTCTTT. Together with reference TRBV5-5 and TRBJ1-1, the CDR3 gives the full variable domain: DAGVTQSPTHLIKTRGQQVTLRCSPISGHKSVSWYQQVLGQGPQFIFQYYEKEERGRGNFPDRFSARQFPNYSSELNVNALLLGDSALYLCASSLRGAWEAFFGQGTRLTVV.

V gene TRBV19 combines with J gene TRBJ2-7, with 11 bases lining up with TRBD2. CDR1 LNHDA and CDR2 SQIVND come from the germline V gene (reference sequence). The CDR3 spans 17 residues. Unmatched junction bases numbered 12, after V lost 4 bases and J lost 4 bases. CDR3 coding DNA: TGTGCCAGTAGTAGCCTCTACCGCGGGACTAGCGGTTACGAGCAGTACTTC. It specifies CASSSLYRGTSGYEQYF.

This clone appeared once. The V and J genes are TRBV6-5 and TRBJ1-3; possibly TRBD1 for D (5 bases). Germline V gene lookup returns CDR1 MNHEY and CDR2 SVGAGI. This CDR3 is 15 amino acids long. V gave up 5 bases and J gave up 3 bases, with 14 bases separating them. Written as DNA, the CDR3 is TGTGCCAGCAGTCTAGAGAAGGACATTGGAAACACCATATATTTT. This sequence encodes CASSLEKDIGNTIYF.

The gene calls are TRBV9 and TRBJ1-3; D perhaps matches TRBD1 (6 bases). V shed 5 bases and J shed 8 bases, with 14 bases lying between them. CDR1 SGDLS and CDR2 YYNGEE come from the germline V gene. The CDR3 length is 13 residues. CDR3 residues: CASRGTGQDTIYF. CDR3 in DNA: TGTGCCAGCAGGGGAACAGGGCAGGACACCATATATTTT.

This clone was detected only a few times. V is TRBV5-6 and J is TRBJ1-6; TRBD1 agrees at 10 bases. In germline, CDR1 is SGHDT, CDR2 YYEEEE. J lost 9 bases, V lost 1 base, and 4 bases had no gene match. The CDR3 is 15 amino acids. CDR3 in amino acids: CASSLLGQGSSPLHF. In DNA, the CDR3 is TGTGCCAGCAGCTTGCTGGGACAGGGGTCTTCACCCCTCCACTTT.

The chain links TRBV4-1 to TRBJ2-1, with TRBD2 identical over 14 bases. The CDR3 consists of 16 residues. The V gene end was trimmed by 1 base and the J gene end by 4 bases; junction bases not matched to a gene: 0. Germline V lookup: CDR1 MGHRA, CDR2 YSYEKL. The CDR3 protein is CASSQGTSGGYNEQFF. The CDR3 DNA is TGCGCCAGCAGCCAAGGGACTAGCGGGGGGTACAATGAGCAGTTCTTC.

The DNA of the CDR3 is TGTGCCAGCAGCCCGGCCGGACAGTGGGATGGCTACACCTTC. It codes for CASSPAGQWDGYTF. The rearrangement links TRBV5-6 to TRBJ1-2, with TRBD1 as a possible D gene (6 bases). Trimming removed 4 bases from V and 6 bases from J, with 16 bases in between. CDR3 length: 14 residues. Germline V gene lookup returns CDR1 SGHDT and CDR2 YYEEEE.